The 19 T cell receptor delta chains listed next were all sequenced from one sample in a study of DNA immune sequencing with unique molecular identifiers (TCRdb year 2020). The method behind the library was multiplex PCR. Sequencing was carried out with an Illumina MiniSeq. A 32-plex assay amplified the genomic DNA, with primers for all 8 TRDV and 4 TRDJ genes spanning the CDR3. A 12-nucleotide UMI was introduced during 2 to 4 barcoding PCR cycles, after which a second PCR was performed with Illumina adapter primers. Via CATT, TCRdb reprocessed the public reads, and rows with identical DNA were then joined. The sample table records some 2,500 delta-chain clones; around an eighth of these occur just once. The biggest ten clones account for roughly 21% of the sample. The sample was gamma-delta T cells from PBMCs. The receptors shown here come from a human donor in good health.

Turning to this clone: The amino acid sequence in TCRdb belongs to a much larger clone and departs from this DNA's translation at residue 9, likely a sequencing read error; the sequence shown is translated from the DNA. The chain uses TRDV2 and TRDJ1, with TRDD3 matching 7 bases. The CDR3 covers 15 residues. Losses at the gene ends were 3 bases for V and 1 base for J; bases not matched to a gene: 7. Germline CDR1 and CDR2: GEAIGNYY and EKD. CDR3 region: CACDLLGTITDKLIF. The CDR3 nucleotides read TGTGCCTGTGACCTACTGGGGACGATCACCGATAAACTCATCTTT.

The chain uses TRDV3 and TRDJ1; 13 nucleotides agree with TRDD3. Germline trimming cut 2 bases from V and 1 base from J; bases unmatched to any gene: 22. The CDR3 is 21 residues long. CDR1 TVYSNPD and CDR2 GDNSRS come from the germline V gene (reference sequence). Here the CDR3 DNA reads TGTGCCTTTCCAACTTCCTTCCCCCCGTACTGGGGGATACGAGTCACCGATAAACTCATCTTT. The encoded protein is CAFPTSFPPYWGIRVTDKLIF.

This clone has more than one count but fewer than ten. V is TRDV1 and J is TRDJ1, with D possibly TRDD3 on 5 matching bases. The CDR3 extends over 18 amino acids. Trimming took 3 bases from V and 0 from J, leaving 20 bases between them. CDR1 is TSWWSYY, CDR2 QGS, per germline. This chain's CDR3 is CALGDPYPGSSYTDKLIF. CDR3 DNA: TGTGCTCTTGGGGACCCATACCCGGGGAGCTCGTACACCGATAAACTCATCTTT.

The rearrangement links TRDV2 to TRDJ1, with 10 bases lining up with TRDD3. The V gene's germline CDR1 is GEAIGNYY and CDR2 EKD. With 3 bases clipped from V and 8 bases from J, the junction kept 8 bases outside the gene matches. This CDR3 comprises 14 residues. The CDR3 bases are TGTGCCTGTGACGAAATACTGGGGGATCCAAAACTCATCTTT. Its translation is CACDEILGDPKLIF.

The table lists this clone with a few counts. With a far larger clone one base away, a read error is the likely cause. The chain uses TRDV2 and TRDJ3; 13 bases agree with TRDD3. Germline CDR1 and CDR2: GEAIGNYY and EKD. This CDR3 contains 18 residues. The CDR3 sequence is CACDVLGDTSWDTRKMFF. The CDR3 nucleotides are TGTGCCTGTGATGTACTGGGGGATACGTCCTGGGACACCCGAAAGATGTTTTTC.

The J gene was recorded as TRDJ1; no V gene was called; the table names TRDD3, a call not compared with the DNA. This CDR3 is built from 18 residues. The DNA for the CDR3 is TGTGCTCTTGGGGACCTCTCCCCCTGGGGATATACAAATGATAAACTCATCTTT. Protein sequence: CALGDLSPWGYTNDKLIF.

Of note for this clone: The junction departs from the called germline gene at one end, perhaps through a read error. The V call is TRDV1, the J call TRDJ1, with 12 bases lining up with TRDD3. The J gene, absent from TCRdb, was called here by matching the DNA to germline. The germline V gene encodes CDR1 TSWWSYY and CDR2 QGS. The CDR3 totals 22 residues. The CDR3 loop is CALGELHDPAGGYDGYTDKLIF. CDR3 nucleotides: TGTGCTCTTGGCGAACTTCATGATCCGGCTGGGGGATACGATGGGTACACCGATAAACTCATCTTT.

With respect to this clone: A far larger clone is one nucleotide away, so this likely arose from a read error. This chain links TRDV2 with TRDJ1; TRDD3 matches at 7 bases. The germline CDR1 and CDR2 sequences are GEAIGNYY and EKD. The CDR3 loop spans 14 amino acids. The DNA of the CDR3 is TGTGCCTTTGACACAGTTGGGGGAACCAGTAAACTCATCTTT. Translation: CAFDTVGGTSKLIF.

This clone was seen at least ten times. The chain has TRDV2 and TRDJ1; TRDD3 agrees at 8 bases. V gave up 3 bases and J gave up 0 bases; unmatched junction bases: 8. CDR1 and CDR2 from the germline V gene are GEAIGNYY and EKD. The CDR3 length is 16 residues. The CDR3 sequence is CACDRLGVSYTDKLIF. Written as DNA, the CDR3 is TGTGCCTGTGACCGACTGGGGGTCTCGTACACCGATAAACTCATCTTT.

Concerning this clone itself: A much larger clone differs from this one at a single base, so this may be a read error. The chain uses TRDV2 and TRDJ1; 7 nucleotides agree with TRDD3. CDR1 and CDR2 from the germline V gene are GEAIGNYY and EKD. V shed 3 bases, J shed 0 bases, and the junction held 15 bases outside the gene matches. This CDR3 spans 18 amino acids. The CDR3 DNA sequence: TGTGCCTGTGACTCCCTACCTCGGGGGATCCCGTACACCGATAAACTCATCTTT. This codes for CACDSLPRGIPYTDKLIF.

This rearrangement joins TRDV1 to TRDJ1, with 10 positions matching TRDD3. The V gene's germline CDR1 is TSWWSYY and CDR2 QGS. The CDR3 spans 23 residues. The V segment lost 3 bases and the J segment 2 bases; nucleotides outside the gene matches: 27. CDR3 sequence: CALGELLASYDPYWGIRTDKLIF. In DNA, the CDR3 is TGTGCTCTTGGGGAGCTATTGGCTTCCTACGACCCTTACTGGGGGATCCGAACCGATAAACTCATCTTT.

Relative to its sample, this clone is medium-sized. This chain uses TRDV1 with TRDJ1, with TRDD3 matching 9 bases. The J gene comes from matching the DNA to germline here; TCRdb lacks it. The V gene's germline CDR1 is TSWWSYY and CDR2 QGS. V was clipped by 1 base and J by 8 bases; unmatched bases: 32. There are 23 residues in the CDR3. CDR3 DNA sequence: TGTGCTCTTGGGGAACGGGTCCTACACAGGCCCTTTACTGGGGGAGTACACCGAGCCAAACTCATCTTT. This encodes CALGERVLHRPFTGGVHRAKLIF.

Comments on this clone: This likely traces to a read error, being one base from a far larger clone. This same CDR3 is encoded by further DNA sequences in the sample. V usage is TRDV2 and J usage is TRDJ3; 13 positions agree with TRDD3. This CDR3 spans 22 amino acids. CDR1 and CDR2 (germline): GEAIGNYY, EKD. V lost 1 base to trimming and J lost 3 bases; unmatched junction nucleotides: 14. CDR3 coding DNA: TGTGCCTGTGACACTCCCCAACTGGGGGATACGCGGAGTCGCTGGGACACCCGACAGATGTTTTTC. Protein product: CACDTPQLGDTRSRWDTRQMFF.

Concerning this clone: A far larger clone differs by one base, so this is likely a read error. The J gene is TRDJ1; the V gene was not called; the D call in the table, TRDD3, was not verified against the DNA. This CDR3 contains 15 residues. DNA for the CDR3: TGTGCCTGTGACACCTTGGGGATAAAAACCGATAAACTCATCTTT. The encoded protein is CACDTLGIKTDKLIF.

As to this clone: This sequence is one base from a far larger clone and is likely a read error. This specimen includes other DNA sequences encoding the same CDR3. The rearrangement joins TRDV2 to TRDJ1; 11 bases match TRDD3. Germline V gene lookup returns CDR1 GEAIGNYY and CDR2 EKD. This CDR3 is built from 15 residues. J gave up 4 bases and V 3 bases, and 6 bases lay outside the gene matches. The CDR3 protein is CACDLLGDKNDKLIF. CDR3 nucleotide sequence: TGTGCCTGTGACCTACTGGGGGATAAGAACGATAAACTCATCTTT.

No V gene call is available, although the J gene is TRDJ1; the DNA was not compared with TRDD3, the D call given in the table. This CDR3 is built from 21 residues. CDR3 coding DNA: TGTGCCTGTGACACTCTCCGTGGGGCGGGGACCCCCACTGCCCCCACCGATAAACTCATCTTT. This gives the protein CACDTLRGAGTPTAPTDKLIF.

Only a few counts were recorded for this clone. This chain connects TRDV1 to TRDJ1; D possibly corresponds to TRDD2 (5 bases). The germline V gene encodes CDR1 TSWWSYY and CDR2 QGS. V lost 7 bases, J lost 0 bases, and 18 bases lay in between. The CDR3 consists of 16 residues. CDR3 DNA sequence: TGTGCTCTTGACTTCTTCCCGCCTGATTACACCGATAAACTCATCTTT. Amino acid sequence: CALDFFPPDYTDKLIF.

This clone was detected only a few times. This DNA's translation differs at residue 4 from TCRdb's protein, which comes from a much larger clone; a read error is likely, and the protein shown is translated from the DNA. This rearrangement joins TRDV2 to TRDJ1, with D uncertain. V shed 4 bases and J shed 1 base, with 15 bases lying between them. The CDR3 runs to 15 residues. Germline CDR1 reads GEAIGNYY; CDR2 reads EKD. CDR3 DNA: TGTGCCTGTGAAAGTCTGAACGGGGTCACCGATAAACTCATCTTT. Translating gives CACESLNGVTDKLIF.

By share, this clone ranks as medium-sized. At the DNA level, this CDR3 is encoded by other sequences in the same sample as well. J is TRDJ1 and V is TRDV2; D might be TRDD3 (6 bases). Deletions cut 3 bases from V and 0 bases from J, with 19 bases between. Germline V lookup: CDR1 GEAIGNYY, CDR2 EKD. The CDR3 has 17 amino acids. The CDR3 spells CACDSLLGYENTDKLIF. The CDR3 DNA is TGTGCCTGTGACTCCCTGCTGGGGTACGAAAACACCGATAAACTCATCTTT.